Included here is one T cell receptor (beta chain) sequence, with context. Its target is not known. Sequencing of cultured CD4+ T cell DNA used the Oncomine TCR Beta short-read assay. One entry per CDR3 protein results from TCRdb running MiXCR on the PCR reads. The table records 20,000 to 25,000 distinct CDR3 sequences, roughly half of them present only once. The data originate from a study of vaccination and CD4 T cells after COVID-19. Overall study results and limits: Detection of a median around 86% of reactive clones in convalescent patients was confined to the period after vaccination.

There are 12 residues in the CDR3. Germline CDR1 is SNHLY and CDR2 is FYNNEI. V shed 6 bases and J 11 bases; nucleotides not matched to a gene: 5. Noted treatment: roughly ten-day PBMC culture with coronavirus spike peptide pools or control peptides (ViraFEST assay). After about ten days of culture, CD4+ T cells were negatively selected. Sequencing used CD4+ T cells from blood, cultured in vitro. The rearrangement joins TRBV2 to TRBJ1-4; TRBD1 aligns across 8 bases. This sequence was found in a human donor who had recovered from COVID-19. CDR3 nucleotide sequence: TGTGCCAGCAGCTTTAACAGGGGGAAACTGTTTTTT. This encodes CASSFNRGKLFF.